Shown below are 27 T cell receptor beta chains from a single sample sequenced in a study of control samples from healthy donors and cancer patients. Libraries were prepared by immunoSEQ multiplex PCR; TCRdb keeps only in-frame clonotypes and omits some of them. The sample yields around 110,000 clones, around 91% seen once. The sample taken for sequencing was PBMCs. The receptor set was obtained from a woman between 45 and 60 years old with colorectal cancer.

The V call is TRBV2, the J call TRBJ2-5; perhaps TRBD1 as D (5 bases). The V end was cut by 2 bases, the J end by 6 bases, with 10 bases between. The germline V gene encodes CDR1 SNHLY and CDR2 FYNNEI. The CDR3 consists of 13 residues. CDR3 sequence: CASSETRVQTQYF. The CDR3 nucleotides read TGTGCCAGCAGTGAAACCAGGGTGCAGACCCAGTACTTC.

The gene calls are TRBV19 and TRBJ2-4, with 7 nucleotides matching TRBD1. The CDR3 runs 16 residues. V lost 6 bases, J lost 0 bases, and 8 bases stayed unmatched. Germline V CDR1 and CDR2: LNHDA, SQIVND (reference sequence). Written as DNA, the CDR3 is TGTGCCAGTAGGGGGACAGAAGCCCTAGCCAAAAACATTCAGTACTTC. Residues: CASRGTEALAKNIQYF.

V gene TRBV5-5 combines with J gene TRBJ2-7; D gene unclear. V shed 0 bases and J shed 7 bases, with 17 bases lying between them. The CDR3 contains 15 residues. Looked up from germline, CDR1 is SGHKS and CDR2 is YYEKEE (reference sequence). The CDR3 bases are TGTGCCAGCAGCTTGGAGGCAGATCTGTCTCGTGAGCAGTACTTC. It specifies CASSLEADLSREQYF.

This clone has more than one count but fewer than ten. This chain uses TRBV3-1 (or the pseudogene TRBV3-2) with TRBJ1-1; D is unresolved. The CDR3 totals 13 residues. The germline V and J ends were trimmed by 2 bases and 1 base, with 5 bases remaining between them. Germline V gene lookup returns CDR1 LGHDT and CDR2 YNNKEL (reference sequence). The CDR3 here is CASSQIANTEAFF. DNA for the CDR3: TGTGCCAGCAGCCAAATAGCGAACACTGAAGCTTTCTTT.

The rearrangement links TRBV6-5 to TRBJ2-2; tentative D call: TRBD2 (6 bases). This CDR3 spans 15 amino acids. Germline V gene sequence: CDR1 MNHEY, CDR2 SVGAGI. The V end was cut by 0 bases, the J end by 5 bases, with 10 bases between. The CDR3 coding sequence is TGTGCCAGCAGTTACTCGCGTGGAGGGACCGGGGAGCTGTTTTTT. Translating it yields CASSYSRGGTGELFF.

The CDR3, as DNA: TGCAGTGCTAGACAGGATGAAAAACTGTTTTTT. This translates into CSARQDEKLFF. The chain employs TRBV20-1 and TRBJ1-4, with D hard to call. CDR1 DFQATT and CDR2 SNEGSKA come from the germline V gene (reference sequence). V gave up 2 bases and J gave up 6 bases, with 4 bases separating them. The CDR3 loop spans 11 amino acids.

The chain combines TRBV27 with TRBJ1-5; D ambiguous. The V end lost 2 bases, the J end lost 7 bases, and 12 bases lay between the germline ends. The CDR3 totals 14 residues. Germline CDR1 MNHEY, CDR2 SMNVEV (reference sequence). The CDR3 is CASSLAGVGQPQHF. The CDR3 bases are TGTGCCAGCAGTTTAGCTGGGGTTGGCCAGCCCCAGCATTTT.

The chain has TRBV6-5 and TRBJ2-5; 8 nucleotides line up with TRBD1. CDR1 MNHEY and CDR2 SVGAGI come from the germline V gene. Trimming took 5 bases from V and 5 from J; bases not matched to a gene: 7. This CDR3 spans 14 amino acids. The CDR3 DNA follows: TGTGCCAGCAGTAAGACAGGGGCTGGGGAGACCCAGTACTTC. This gives the protein CASSKTGAGETQYF.

In DNA form, the CDR3 reads TGTGCCAGCAATCGAGGGTTGTCTGGAAACACCATATATTTT. Translated, it gives CASNRGLSGNTIYF. V is TRBV6-5 and J is TRBJ1-3; D gene ambiguous. Trimming took off 7 bases at V and 1 base at J, with 11 bases between the two ends. CDR1 and CDR2 from the germline V gene are MNHEY and SVGAGI. This CDR3 comprises 14 residues.

The chain has TRBV19 and TRBJ2-6; the D call may be TRBD1 or TRBD2 (7 bases each). Germline loops: CDR1 LNHDA, CDR2 SQIVND (reference sequence). With 5 bases removed from V and 2 bases from J, the gap between germline ends came to 16 bases. CDR3 length: 17 amino acids. The CDR3 DNA is TGTGCCAGTAGTCTTCAGGGGGGGAGCGCTGGGGCCAACGTCCTGACTTTC. Protein sequence: CASSLQGGSAGANVLTF.

The chain carries TRBV5-1 and TRBJ2-5; the D gene is possibly TRBD2 (6 bases). Germline values: CDR1 SGHRS, CDR2 YFSETQ. V gave up 4 bases and J gave up 1 base, with 11 bases separating them. The CDR3 spans 14 residues. CDR3 coding DNA: TGCGCCAGCAGCGGGGGGACCTCCCAAGAGACCCAGTACTTC. This translates into CASSGGTSQETQYF.

V is TRBV5-5 and J is TRBJ1-3; D is unresolved. Trimming pared 4 bases from V and 4 bases from J, leaving 21 bases between. There are 17 residues in the CDR3. CDR1 and CDR2 from the germline V gene are SGHKS and YYEKEE (reference sequence). CDR3 protein: CASSPTRGKRGGNTIYF. CDR3 bases: TGTGCCAGCAGCCCAACCCGGGGTAAACGAGGAGGAAACACCATATATTTT.

The chain recombines TRBV6-6 with TRBJ1-1; possibly TRBD1 for D (5 bases). Germline V gene lookup returns CDR1 MNHNY and CDR2 SVGAGI (reference sequence). The CDR3 covers 16 residues. Trimming took 2 bases from V and 4 from J, leaving 17 bases between them. The CDR3 DNA sequence: TGTGCCAGCAGTTACGGGGCACGCCGTTCGGGCACTGAAGCTTTCTTT. As protein: CASSYGARRSGTEAFF.

The chain is built from TRBV2 and TRBJ1-1; TRBD1 might be the D (5 bases). CDR1 is SNHLY and CDR2 is FYNNEI in the germline V gene. This CDR3 contains 15 residues. V was cut by 6 bases and J by 4 bases, with 18 bases left in between. DNA of the CDR3: TGTGCCAGCAGCTACGACAACCAGGGCCCCACTGAAGCTTTCTTT. It specifies CASSYDNQGPTEAFF.

The J gene is TRBJ1-2, the V gene TRBV6-2 or TRBV6-3; 7 nucleotides align to TRBD1. V gave up 5 bases and J gave up 7 bases; unmatched junction bases: 16. CDR3 size: 16 residues. Germline CDR1 MNHEY, CDR2 SVGEGT. The CDR3 loop is CASSDSQDRFHTGYTF. DNA for the CDR3: TGTGCCAGCAGTGATAGCCAGGACAGGTTTCATACTGGCTACACCTTC.

About this clone itself: In the same sample, other DNA sequences code for this CDR3. The chain links TRBV2 to TRBJ1-5, with 10 bases lining up with TRBD1. J was trimmed by 5 bases and V by 8 bases; bases with no gene match: 3. The CDR3 is 13 amino acids. Looked up from germline, CDR1 is SNHLY and CDR2 is FYNNEI. CDR3 in amino acids: CASRGTGDQPQHF. In DNA form, the CDR3 reads TGTGCCAGCCGTGGGACAGGGGATCAGCCCCAGCATTTT. Drawing the rest from reference TRBV2 and TRBJ1-5, the complete variable domain is EPEVTQTPSHQVTQMGQEVILRCVPISNHLYFYWYRQILGQKVEFLVSFYNNEISEKSEIFDDQFSVERPDGSNFTLKIRSTKLEDSAMYFCASRGTGDQPQHFGDGTRLSIL.

The chain uses TRBV27 and TRBJ2-1; TRBD2 is a possible D gene (6 bases). CDR1 and CDR2 from the germline V gene are MNHEY and SMNVEV (reference sequence). The CDR3 runs 12 residues. The V end was cut by 5 bases, the J end by 7 bases, with 9 bases between. Here the CDR3 DNA reads TGTGCCAGCAGTCTGGAGGGAAATGAGCAGTTCTTC. Translated: CASSLEGNEQFF.

V and J are TRBV2 and TRBJ2-3; 7 bases agree with TRBD1. CDR3 size: 14 residues. Germline V lookup: CDR1 SNHLY, CDR2 FYNNEI. V lost 1 base, J lost 7 bases, and 5 bases stayed unmatched. Written as DNA, the CDR3 is TGTGCCAGCAGTGAAGACCACAGGGGAAATACGCAGTATTTT. Translation: CASSEDHRGNTQYF.

This clone was detected a few times. J is TRBJ2-7 and V is TRBV9; perhaps TRBD1 as D (5 bases). This CDR3 has 14 amino acids. V was pared by 0 bases and J by 2 bases, with 9 bases between. Per germline, CDR1 SGDLS and CDR2 YYNGEE. The CDR3, as DNA: TGTGCCAGCAGCGTAGATGAAGGGGCCTACGAGCAGTACTTC. It yields the protein CASSVDEGAYEQYF.

The rearrangement joins TRBV30 to TRBJ2-5; 8 positions match TRBD1. The trim removed 4 bases at V and 2 bases at J, leaving 6 bases unmatched. The CDR3 contains 14 residues. Germline CDR1 and CDR2: GTSNPN and SVGIG (reference sequence). This chain's CDR3 is CAWKDRAGQETQYF. For the CDR3, the DNA is TGTGCCTGGAAGGACAGGGCCGGACAAGAGACCCAGTACTTC.

The chain has TRBV7-9 and TRBJ2-6, with 8 nucleotides matching TRBD1. The CDR3 has 18 residues. Germline V gene lookup returns CDR1 SEHNR and CDR2 FQNEAQ (reference sequence). V dropped 0 bases and J dropped 0; count of bases not matched to a gene: 4. CDR3 region: CASSLAGTGSSGANVLTF. The CDR3 nucleotides are TGTGCCAGCAGCTTAGCCGGGACAGGCTCCTCTGGGGCCAACGTCCTGACTTTC.

The chain couples TRBV18 to TRBJ2-7, with 7 positions matching TRBD1. Per germline, CDR1 KGHSH and CDR2 LQKENI. V was clipped by 3 bases and J by 6 bases; unmatched bases: 5. This CDR3 comprises 13 residues. The CDR3 DNA follows: TGTGCCAGCTCACCCGACAGGGTAACCGAGCAGTACTTC. Amino acids: CASSPDRVTEQYF.

The CDR3 is CPNSPLHF. For the CDR3, the DNA is TGCCCGAATTCACCCCTCCACTTT. The rearrangement uses TRBV1 and TRBJ1-6. TRBV1 is a recognized pseudogene. The CDR3 length is 8 residues.

V usage is TRBV7-9 and J usage is TRBJ1-3; no clear D. The CDR3 totals 15 residues. Trimming took 2 bases from V and 0 from J, leaving 8 bases between them. CDR1 is SEHNR and CDR2 is FQNEAQ in the germline V gene (reference sequence). The CDR3 sequence is CASSLNNFSGNTIYF. Here the CDR3 DNA reads TGTGCCAGCAGCTTAAACAACTTCTCTGGAAACACCATATATTTT.

The chain employs TRBV6-5 and TRBJ2-7; 7 bases are shared with TRBD1. V lost 6 bases to trimming and J lost 3 bases; unmatched junction nucleotides: 5. CDR3 length: 13 residues. Germline CDR1 and CDR2: MNHEY and SVGAGI. The CDR3 is CASSLGQVYEQYF. As DNA, the CDR3 is TGTGCCAGCAGCCTAGGACAGGTCTACGAGCAGTACTTC.

In regard to this clone: The conserved phenylalanine or tryptophan normally closing the CDR3 is absent here, so this likely arose from a read error. No DNA is shown, since the ends of the CDR3 on it are uncertain; the CDR3 is the one TCRdb lists. The chain links TRBV6-4 to TRBJ1-2. The CDR3 length equals 16 residues, ends included. The germline CDR1 and CDR2 sequences are MRHNA and SNTAGT. The CDR3 here is CASSDLGSYGTAVSEI.

This chain links TRBV11-2 with TRBJ1-1, with D hard to call. The CDR3 loop spans 13 amino acids. The V end was cut by 0 bases, the J end by 9 bases, with 11 bases between. Germline CDR1 and CDR2: SGHAT and FQNNGV. CDR3 in DNA: TGTGCCAGCAGCTTAGAGGGAAGAAGACAAGCTTTCTTT. Protein product: CASSLEGRRQAFF.